The clone carrying this TCR beta chain appeared a few times. The antigen remains unidentified. Per germline, CDR1 SGHNT and CDR2 YYREEE (reference sequence). The V gene lost 4 bases and the J gene lost 8 bases, with 18 bases spanning the gap. CDR3 size: 15 residues. Measured with immunoSEQ multiplex PCR; TCRdb has only the in-frame clones, and not every one. The sample includes about 140,000 clones, around 80% of them seen just once. These data are taken from a study of cytotoxic CD8 clonotypes in ibrutinib-treated CLL. Study-wide context: Treatment had run for a median approximately twelve months, range 6 to 36, when response samples were taken. Study outcomes and limitations: Clonality was higher at ibrutinib response and returned toward baseline at progression. Stable or contracted on treatment, public clonotypes were also uncommon. Clonality measured at baseline exceeded age-matched healthy donors, tracking circulating CD8+ T-cell counts.

V and J are TRBV5-4 and TRBJ1-4, with D maybe TRBD1 (6 bases). The TCR comes from a human donor with chronic lymphocytic leukemia. The source material was PBMCs, sampled after 36 months of ibrutinib treatment. The CDR3 here is CASSLAGARGEKLFF. CDR3 sequence (DNA): TGTGCCAGCAGCCTGGCAGGGGCCCGTGGCGAAAAACTGTTTTTT.